These 28 T cell receptor beta chains share one sample of origin, sequenced in a study of Graves' ophthalmopathy and Graves' hyperthyroidism. Transcripts of RNA were the source for amplifying TCR beta CDR3 regions. Second-round multiplex PCR followed a first-round RT-PCR using HTBI primers. TCRdb processed the multiplex PCR reads anew with MiXCR; each CDR3 protein has one entry. The table includes about 1.2 million distinct CDR3 sequences, about 36% detected once. Specimen: peripheral blood or thyroid tissue (not recorded which). These receptor sequences come from an adult man with Graves' hyperthyroidism.

Comments on this clonotype: Being one base from a much bigger clone, this may be a read error. The chain links TRBV2 to TRBJ2-7, with 9 bases lining up with TRBD1. CDR3 length equals 14 residues. V shed 6 bases, J shed 6 bases, and the junction held 9 bases outside the gene matches. CDR1 is SNHLY and CDR2 is FYNNEI in the germline V gene. CDR3 loop: CASSPWDRVFEQYF. CDR3 DNA: TGTGCCAGCAGCCCATGGGACAGGGTCTTCGAGCAGTACTTC.

The sample holds many counts of this clonotype. The V gene is TRBV15, the J gene TRBJ1-6, with D hard to call. Trimming cost V 0 bases and J 7 bases, with 10 bases left between them. This CDR3 has 15 amino acids. Germline CDR1 LNHNV, CDR2 YYDKDF (reference sequence). As DNA, the CDR3 is TGTGCCACCAGCAGAGAGGTGGAAAAGAATTCACCCCTCCACTTT. Translating gives CATSREVEKNSPLHF.

This clonotype appeared many times. The chain is built from TRBV2 and TRBJ2-7; D not certain. Germline-derived CDR1 and CDR2 are SNHLY and FYNNEI. This CDR3 contains 15 residues. The ends were cut back, 1 base at V and 1 base at J, with 11 bases in the middle. The CDR3 loop is CASSEEPVVSYEQYF. In DNA form, the CDR3 reads TGTGCCAGCAGTGAAGAGCCAGTCGTTTCCTACGAGCAGTACTTC.

This clonotype was found many times. This sequence joins TRBV12-3 or TRBV12-4 and TRBJ2-2; D is unresolved. This CDR3 is 13 amino acids long. V lost 6 bases, J lost 6 bases, and 11 bases lay in between. In DNA form, the CDR3 reads TGTGCCAGCAGCCCCACTTCGTCCGGGGAGCTGTTTTTT. It yields the protein CASSPTSSGELFF.

The chain employs TRBV29-1 and TRBJ2-7, with D possibly being TRBD2 (7 bases). The J call is uncertain, as TRBJ2-1 better fits the DNA end. The CDR3 totals 13 residues. The germline CDR1 and CDR2 sequences are SQVTM and ANQGSEA. The CDR3 DNA reads TGCAGCGTCCAGAACAGGGAGGGGAATGAGCAGTTCTTC. Its protein is CSVQNREGNEQFF.

The J gene is TRBJ2-7, the V gene TRBV29-1, with 7 bases that match TRBD1. This CDR3 region has 11 residues. V lost 5 bases to trimming and J lost 5 bases; unmatched junction nucleotides: 3. The germline V gene has CDR1 SQVTM and CDR2 ANQGSEA. In DNA, the CDR3 is TGCAGCGTTACAGGGGTCCACGAGCAGTACTTC. Its protein is CSVTGVHEQYF.

This clonotype was counted only a few times. The chain employs TRBV6-6 and TRBJ2-2, with D possibly TRBD2 on 5 matching bases. Trimming pared 3 bases from V and 6 bases from J, leaving 11 bases between. The length of the CDR3 is 14 residues. Germline V gives CDR1 MNHNY, CDR2 SVGAGI (reference sequence). CDR3: CASSYRPAAGELFF. CDR3 nucleotide sequence: TGTGCCAGCAGTTATCGCCCAGCGGCCGGGGAGCTGTTTTTT.

The chain uses TRBV29-1 and TRBJ1-5, with 8 bases that match TRBD1. The ends lost 5 bases at V and 11 bases at J; junction bases unmatched: 14. Germline CDR1 SQVTM, CDR2 ANQGSEA. The length of the CDR3 is 14 residues. The CDR3: CSVRQGLARETQHF. As DNA, the CDR3 is TGCAGCGTTAGACAGGGGTTAGCGAGGGAGACCCAGCATTTT.

V gene TRBV7-8 combines with J gene TRBJ2-2; 10 nucleotides line up with TRBD2. Trimming cost V 3 bases and J 4 bases; bases outside gene matches: 5. Germline V gene lookup returns CDR1 SGHVS and CDR2 FQNEAQ. CDR3 length: 16 amino acids. The CDR3: CASSFYTSGTTGELFF. In nucleotides, the CDR3 is TGTGCCAGCAGCTTTTATACTAGCGGGACCACCGGGGAGCTGTTTTTT. Drawing the rest from reference TRBV7-8 and TRBJ2-2, the complete variable domain is GAGVSQSPRYKVAKRGQDVALRCDPISGHVSLFWYQQALGQGPEFLTYFQNEAQLDKSGLPSDRFFAERPEGSVSTLKIQRTQQEDSAVYLCASSFYTSGTTGELFFGEGSRLTVL.

A single count supports this clonotype. The chain uses TRBV10-3 and TRBJ2-7; 7 bases match TRBD1. V lost 5 bases and J lost 5; bases outside the gene matches: 6. Germline V CDR1 and CDR2: ENHRY, SYGVKD. The CDR3 spans 13 residues. CDR3 nucleotides: TGTGCCATCAGTTTGGATACAGGGGACGAGCAGTACTTC. Protein sequence: CAISLDTGDEQYF.

The J gene is TRBJ1-3, the V gene TRBV25-1, with D unresolved. CDR3 length: 16 residues. CDR1 and CDR2 from the germline V gene are MGHDK and SYGVNS. Trimming took off 2 bases at V and 0 bases at J, with 11 bases between the two ends. The CDR3 nucleotides are TGTGCCAGCAGTGAAGCGGGAACGAGCTCTGGAAACACCATATATTTT. Translated: CASSEAGTSSGNTIYF.

The chain combines TRBV7-2 with TRBJ1-2; possibly TRBD1 for D (5 bases). With 0 bases removed from V and 4 bases from J, the gap between germline ends came to 15 bases. Germline V gene data show CDR1 as SGHTA and CDR2 as FQGNSA. This CDR3 has 16 residues. The CDR3 loop is CASSLAWGRTPYGYTF. The CDR3 DNA follows: TGTGCCAGCAGCTTAGCGTGGGGGAGAACACCCTATGGCTACACCTTC.

This chain connects TRBV5-1 to TRBJ2-7, with D uncertain. V lost 0 bases and J 3 bases, leaving 10 bases between the germline ends. The germline V gene encodes CDR1 SGHRS and CDR2 YFSETQ. CDR3 length: 14 amino acids. CDR3 in amino acids: CASSLDRNNYEQYF. The DNA for the CDR3 is TGCGCCAGCAGCTTGGACAGAAACAACTACGAGCAGTACTTC.

This clonotype has more than one count but fewer than ten. V and J are TRBV12-3 or TRBV12-4 and TRBJ1-2, with a possible D match to TRBD1 (5 bases). With 6 bases removed from V and 8 bases from J, the gap between germline ends came to 16 bases. The CDR3 length is 13 residues. The CDR3 protein is CASRPQTRTGYTF. As DNA, the CDR3 is TGTGCCAGCAGGCCTCAGACTAGGACAGGCTACACCTTC.

The chain has TRBV9 and TRBJ2-3; D uncertain. The CDR3 runs to 15 residues. Germline V gene sequence: CDR1 SGDLS, CDR2 YYNGEE. V lost 0 bases and J 6 bases, leaving 14 bases between the germline ends. The CDR3 loop reads CASSVGGSSPDTQYF. As DNA, the CDR3 is TGTGCCAGCAGCGTAGGGGGTTCGAGCCCCGATACGCAGTATTTT.

CDR3 nucleotide sequence: TGTGCCATCAGTGACAGGGCCACTGAAGCTTTCTTT. Translation: CAISDRATEAFF. This chain uses TRBV10-3 with TRBJ1-1, with D possibly being TRBD1 (5 bases). The CDR3 runs to 12 residues. Germline assignment: CDR1 ENHRY and CDR2 SYGVKD. V lost 3 bases, J lost 4 bases, and 6 bases lay in between.

This clonotype was picked up a small number of times. The CDR3, as DNA: TGTGCCAGCAGATTCTTGGGACAGAGGGAAAAACTGTTTTTT. As protein: CASRFLGQREKLFF. The V call is TRBV11-2, the J call TRBJ1-4; 7 nucleotides align to TRBD1. The CDR3 covers 14 residues. CDR1 and CDR2 from the germline V gene are SGHAT and FQNNGV. The ends lost 6 bases at V and 8 bases at J; junction bases unmatched: 9.

The sample holds one count of this clonotype. The chain joins TRBV5-4 to TRBJ2-2; 13 nucleotides line up with TRBD2. The ends lost 0 bases at V and 3 bases at J; junction bases unmatched: 2. Germline V gene lookup returns CDR1 SGHNT and CDR2 YYREEE (reference sequence). The CDR3 has 17 amino acids. The CDR3 DNA sequence: TGTGCCAGCAGCTTGGGGACTAGCGGGAGATACACCGGGGAGCTGTTTTTT. As protein: CASSLGTSGRYTGELFF.

This rearrangement joins TRBV20-1 to TRBJ2-5; tentatively, D is TRBD1 or TRBD2 (5 bases each). This CDR3 region has 11 residues. V lost 5 bases and J 9 bases, leaving 13 bases between the germline ends. In germline, CDR1 is DFQATT, CDR2 SNEGSKA (reference sequence). CDR3 in amino acids: CSAWARDAQYF. The CDR3 bases are TGCAGTGCTTGGGCTAGGGACGCCCAGTACTTC.

As concerns this clonotype: At one end the junction does not follow the germline gene, possibly because of a read error. The rearrangement joins TRBV28 to TRBJ2-7; weak D call: TRBD2 (6 bases). Per the germline V gene, CDR1 is MDHEN and CDR2 is SYDVKM. The CDR3 is 9 amino acids. CDR3 sequence reads: CAYRAGRHF. The CDR3 nucleotides read TGTGCCTATCGGGCGGGACGGCACTTC.

For the CDR3, the DNA is TGTGCCAGTAGTACCGACGGGGCCAATCAGCCCCAGCATTTT. Translation: CASSTDGANQPQHF. This sequence joins TRBV19 and TRBJ1-5, with D possibly matching TRBD1 (5 bases). V was clipped by 4 bases and J by 3 bases, with 10 bases between them. The germline gives CDR1 LNHDA, CDR2 SQIVND (reference sequence). The CDR3 loop spans 14 amino acids.

Regarding this clonotype: It may be a read error: a sequence one base away is much more abundant. The J gene is TRBJ1-5, the V gene TRBV10-3, with TRBD1 matching over 7 bases. Per germline, CDR1 ENHRY and CDR2 SYGVKD. The CDR3 is 15 amino acids. V was clipped by 5 bases and J by 4 bases; unmatched bases: 8. The CDR3 region is CAISQTGHRNQPQHF. CDR3 DNA: TGTGCCATCAGTCAGACAGGGCATAGGAATCAGCCCCAGCATTTT.

J is TRBJ2-2 and V is TRBV20-1, with D possibly TRBD1 on 6 matching bases. Per the germline V gene, CDR1 is DFQATT and CDR2 is SNEGSKA (reference sequence). Deletions cut 5 bases from V and 6 bases from J, with 10 bases between. CDR3 length: 12 amino acids. The CDR3 region is CSASRGPGELFF. CDR3 sequence (DNA): TGCAGTGCTTCCAGGGGACCCGGGGAGCTGTTTTTT.

The J gene is TRBJ1-3, the V gene TRBV13; 8 positions match TRBD1. This CDR3 is built from 16 residues. V trimming: 6 bases; J trimming: 2 bases; junction bases outside the gene matches: 9. Germline V gene sequence: CDR1 PRHDT, CDR2 FYEKMQ (reference sequence). This chain's CDR3 is CASRQYTGGTGNTIYF. The CDR3 DNA sequence: TGTGCCAGCAGACAGTACACAGGGGGGACTGGAAACACCATATATTTT.

This clonotype was seen ten or more times. CDR3 amino acids: CASSVGAIAGAYEQYF. Here the CDR3 DNA reads TGTGCCAGCAGCGTAGGGGCAATAGCGGGAGCCTACGAGCAGTACTTC. The chain couples TRBV9 to TRBJ2-7; 9 bases agree with TRBD2. The CDR3 contains 16 residues. The V and J ends lost 0 bases and 2 bases, in that order; junction bases with no gene match: 6. Looked up from germline, CDR1 is SGDLS and CDR2 is YYNGEE.

There are many counts of this clonotype. V usage is TRBV9 and J usage is TRBJ1-1; perhaps TRBD1 as D (5 bases). The CDR3 has 15 amino acids. V was shortened by 0 bases and J by 4 bases, with 13 bases between the two germline ends. Germline lookup yields CDR1 SGDLS and CDR2 YYNGEE. This CDR3 reads CASSVGVGGFTEAFF. The CDR3 coding sequence is TGTGCCAGCAGCGTAGGGGTCGGGGGTTTCACTGAAGCTTTCTTT. Together with reference TRBV9 and TRBJ1-1, the CDR3 gives the full variable domain: DSGVTQTPKHLITATGQRVTLRCSPRSGDLSVYWYQQSLDQGLQFLIQYYNGEERAKGNILERFSAQQFPDLHSELNLSSLELGDSALYFCASSVGVGGFTEAFFGQGTRLTVV.

The genes are TRBV27 and TRBJ2-7; possible D gene TRBD1, 5 bases. V was cut by 1 base and J by 0 bases, with 19 bases left in between. Germline V gives CDR1 MNHEY, CDR2 SMNVEV (reference sequence). The CDR3 loop spans 18 amino acids. In nucleotides, the CDR3 is TGTGCCAGCAGTTTATTTGGCCGTCGGACAATCCTCTCCTACGAGCAGTACTTC. Its translation is CASSLFGRRTILSYEQYF.

This clonotype was observed at least ten times. In nucleotides, the CDR3 is TGTGCCAGCAGTTTTGGGACAGGGATCGAGACCCAGTACTTC. This sequence encodes CASSFGTGIETQYF. The chain links TRBV12-3 or TRBV12-4 to TRBJ2-5; TRBD1 aligns across 9 bases. Trimming at V came to 3 bases and at J to 5 bases, leaving 4 bases not matched to a gene. The CDR3 totals 14 residues.